This T cell receptor (beta chain) comes out of a study of beta chain features in type 1 diabetes. Study-wide points: Patients with Type 1 diabetes showed moderately but significantly shorter TCRB CDR3s in all four CD4+ subsets.

As for this clone: Antigen unknown.

Reverse transcribing all isolated RNA meant expressed TCRB transcripts were sequenced. Only in-frame clones appear in the TCRdb table, and some are missing; sequencing was by immunoSEQ multiplex PCR. The sample carries 250,000 or so clones, under 70% recorded once. V gave up 5 bases and J gave up 7 bases; unmatched junction bases: 5. The germline V gene has CDR1 GTSNPN and CDR2 SVGIG (reference sequence). The CDR3 contains 13 residues. The sequence was obtained from a man younger than 45 in good health. The sequenced sample consisted of naive CD4+ T cells from blood. The chain is built from TRBV30 and TRBJ2-5; 12 bases line up with TRBD2. The CDR3 nucleotides read TGTGCCTGGCAGACTAGCGGGGGACGGACCCAGTACTTC. This gives the protein CAWQTSGGRTQYF.